This T cell receptor beta chain comes out of a study of blood T cell repertoires in COVID-19. Profiled with immunoSEQ multiplex PCR; TCRdb holds only in-frame clones, not every one. The sample consists of 43,000 or so clones, about nine tenths of them appearing once. Germline-derived CDR1 and CDR2 are SGHNT and YYREEE (reference sequence). CDR3 length: 14 amino acids. The ends were cut back, 0 bases at V and 5 bases at J, with 12 bases in the middle. This receptor was obtained from a man in his 60s with active COVID-19. The gene calls are TRBV5-4 and TRBJ2-7, with a weak D call TRBD1 (7 bases). Input material: peripheral blood. CDR3 sequence: CASSLAGRGDEQYF. CDR3 in DNA: TGTGCCAGCAGCTTGGCTGGCAGGGGGGACGAGCAGTACTTC.